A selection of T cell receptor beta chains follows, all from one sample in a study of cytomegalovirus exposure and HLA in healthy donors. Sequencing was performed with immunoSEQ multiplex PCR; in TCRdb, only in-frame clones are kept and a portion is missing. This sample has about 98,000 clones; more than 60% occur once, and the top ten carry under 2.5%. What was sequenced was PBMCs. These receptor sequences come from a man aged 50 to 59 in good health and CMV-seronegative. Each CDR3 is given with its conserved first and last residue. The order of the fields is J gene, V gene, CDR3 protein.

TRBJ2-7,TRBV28,CASSARTGVWYEQYF
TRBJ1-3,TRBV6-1,CATGDSPGNTIYF
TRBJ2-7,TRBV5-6,CASSLANHGAWSEQYF
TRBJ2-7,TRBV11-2,CASSLSPTGLYEQYF
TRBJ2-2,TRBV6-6,CASTSGTTNTGELFF
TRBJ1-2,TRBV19,CASSNPAAGGGYTF
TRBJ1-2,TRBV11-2,CASSQTLAWGYTF
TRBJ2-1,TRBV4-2,CASSQEGAGGYNEQFF
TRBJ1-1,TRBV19,CASSLPLNTEAFF
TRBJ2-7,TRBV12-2,CASRVNPRVHEQYF
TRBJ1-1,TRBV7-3,CASSLRHPNTEAFF
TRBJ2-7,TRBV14,CASSQTGEYEQYF
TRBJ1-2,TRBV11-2,CASSLDPGYGYTF
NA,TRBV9,CASSAGVSHEQYF
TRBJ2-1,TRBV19,CATGTSGRADEQFF
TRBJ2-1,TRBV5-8,CASSLAGVLEQFF
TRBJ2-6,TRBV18,CASSPPASGANVLTF
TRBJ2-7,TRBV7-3,CASSLRGLAGVQAPYEQYF
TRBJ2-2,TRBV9,CASSALAGINTGELFF
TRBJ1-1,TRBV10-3,CAISERDTRNTEAFF
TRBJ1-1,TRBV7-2,CASREQRNTEAFF
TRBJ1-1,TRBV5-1,CASSLPSGSNTEAFF
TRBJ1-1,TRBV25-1,CASSESRQGITEAFF
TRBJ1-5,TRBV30,CAWGGQDNQPQHF